This paragraph covers one T cell receptor beta chain sequence. This clone's antigen is unknown. Per-base quality was not reported, and no clone a single base away is much larger than it. Per the publication, the time point label means: baseline before first vaccination. Vaccinee samples came from UK trials COV001 and COV002, including a single-blind randomized controlled phase 2/3 trial of AZD1222 (ChAdOx1 nCoV-19) in healthy adults. For TCRbeta chain sequencing, PBMC samples from trial participants were taken at day 0 and at day 28 after the second dose. The CDR3 regions of human TCRbeta chains were analyzed by immunosequencing. The authors processed their data as follows. TCRs in the repertoires were compared against a reference library of SARS-CoV-2-specific TCRs that had been generated with the MIRA antigen-specificity platform. Breadth was defined as the fraction of unique TCRs that were SARS-CoV-2-associated, and depth was defined as the fraction of total T cells that were SARS-CoV-2-associated. Using the MIRA data, each spike-specific TCR was mapped to the spike region that the TCR reacts to and placed in a CD4 or CD8 class. Log10-transformed breadth and depth values were compared by one-way ANOVA with Sidak's multiple comparisons tests. TCRdb retrieved this table from immuneACCESS and kept in-frame rearrangements only. Not all clones are present; in checked studies, unresolved V genes account for under half, and no reason is known for the remainder. D and trimming come from the DNA, and the V and J calls and clone size come from that table. A total of 100,000 or so clones appear in this sample, roughly 90% of them only once. The top ten hold about 15% of the sample.

This sample was included in a study of T cell responses to AZD1222 COVID-19 vaccine (dated by TCRdb to about 2021). About the investigation overall: Because spike-specific TCR depth and breadth did not differ between the two schedules, AZD1222 recipients who got a second dose at roughly 4 weeks were pooled with those who got a second dose at roughly 12 weeks. A total of just over 230 trial participants underwent TCR sequencing, of whom some 210 received two doses of AZD1222 and around 26 received two doses of the MenACWY control vaccine. Trial participants were enrolled by age into 18-55, 56-69 and 70-plus year subgroups, with around 150, 28 and 57 TCR-sequenced participants respectively. Broad study findings and their caveats: Participants were mostly white British, with more females than males. The authors suggested clonal diversity may have been underestimated. CD4 TCRs associated with the vaccine covered the entire spike protein, and the dominant responses were in regions 160-218 and 743-854. The 56-69-year group was small, and its depth increase did not reach significance, likely because of low power. Because no samples from the day 14 peak response were available, repertoires could be characterized only after the peak T cell response. Conclusions about previously exposed vaccinees are limited because only a handful of AZD1222 recipients were SARS-CoV-2 seropositive at baseline. After two AZD1222 doses, spike-specific TCR breadth and depth were significantly higher than at day 0 and than in MenACWY recipients. Reportedly, close to half of the unique spike-specific TCRs recognized epitopes lying outside the regions that are mutated in the B.1.351 and B.1.1.7 variants.

CDR1 is given as MNHNS and CDR2 as SASEGT, both from the germline V gene. The CDR3 measures 14 amino acids from cysteine to phenylalanine. Of all the DNA, just the CDR3 is kept, 42 bases in frame from base 1. Between the V and J ends, shortened by 3 bases and 5 bases respectively, the junction contains 11 bases. This clonotype was sampled from an adult in good health. The chain was built from TRBV6-1 and TRBJ1-5, with no reliable assignment of the D segment. The sequencing used peripheral blood, collected on day 0 of AZD1222 vaccination. The sequenced DNA: TGTGCCAGCAGTGAGGATTCGGTGTATCAGCCCCAGCATTTT. The translation is CASSEDSVYQPQHF.